This record concerns one TCR beta chain sequence. Its antigen is as yet unknown. Sequencing used immunoSEQ multiplex PCR; TCRdb keeps in-frame clones, though not all of them. The sample consists of 8,000 to 9,500 clones, around 77% of them appearing once. The data belong to a study of early stage breast cancer tumors. The wider study: Eight ER+/PR+/HER2- tumors were invasive ductal; a few were invasive lobular. Study results and caveats: Functional markers like CD4, CD8 and FOXP3 were missed in bulk sequencing.

The CDR3 runs to 12 residues. V gave up 7 bases and J gave up 4 bases; unmatched junction bases: 3. CDR1 is SNHLY, CDR2 FYNNEI, per germline. Material: normal breast tissue next to the tumor. This chain links TRBV2 with TRBJ1-2; 7 positions match TRBD1. The TCR was taken from a person in their 60s with breast cancer. This CDR3 reads CASIRQGYGYTF. DNA for the CDR3: TGTGCCAGCATCCGACAGGGCTATGGCTACACCTTC.